This T cell receptor beta chain was captured in a study of blood T cell repertoires in COVID-19. Study in general: Acute and convalescent COVID-19 samples came from the United States, Italy and Spain. T cells, B-cell-depleted T cells, or PBMCs provided the cDNA or gDNA that served as material.

The V and J ends lost 4 bases and 1 base, in that order; junction bases with no gene match: 4. This CDR3 is built from 15 residues. The germline gives CDR1 SGHKS, CDR2 YYEKEE (reference sequence). As processed by the authors: Counts of nucleated cells, estimated from reference gene primer amplification, were obtained. Only in-frame clones appear in the TCRdb table, and some are missing; sequencing was by immunoSEQ multiplex PCR. V and J calls and clone size follow that table, whereas D and trimming were derived from the DNA. This sample has over 70,000 clones, with around 80% found just once. This TCR derives from a man aged 70-80 years who had recovered from COVID-19. The rearrangement links TRBV5-5 to TRBJ1-4; TRBD1 aligns across 7 bases. The sequenced material came from peripheral blood. The CDR3 protein is CASSQTGVTNEKLFF. CDR3 DNA: TGTGCCAGCAGCCAAACAGGGGTAACTAATGAAAAACTGTTTTTT.